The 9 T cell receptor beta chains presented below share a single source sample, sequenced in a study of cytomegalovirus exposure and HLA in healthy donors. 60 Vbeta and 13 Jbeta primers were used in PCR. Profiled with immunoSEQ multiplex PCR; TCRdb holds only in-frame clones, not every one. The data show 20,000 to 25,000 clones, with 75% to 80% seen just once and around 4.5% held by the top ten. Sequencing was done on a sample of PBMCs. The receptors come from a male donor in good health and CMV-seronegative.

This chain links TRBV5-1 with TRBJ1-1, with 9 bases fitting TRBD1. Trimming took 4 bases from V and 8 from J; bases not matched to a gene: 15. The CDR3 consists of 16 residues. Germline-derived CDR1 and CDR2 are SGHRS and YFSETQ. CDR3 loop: CASSLVGGQGEREAFF. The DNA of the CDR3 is TGCGCCAGCAGCCTCGTGGGGGGACAGGGCGAGAGGGAAGCTTTCTTT.

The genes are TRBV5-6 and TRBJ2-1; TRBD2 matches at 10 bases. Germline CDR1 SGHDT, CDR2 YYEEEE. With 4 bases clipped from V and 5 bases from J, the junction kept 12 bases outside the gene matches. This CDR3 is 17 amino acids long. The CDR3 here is CASSPKGWGTSDNEQFF. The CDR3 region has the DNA TGTGCCAGCAGCCCAAAAGGCTGGGGGACTAGCGACAATGAGCAGTTCTTC.

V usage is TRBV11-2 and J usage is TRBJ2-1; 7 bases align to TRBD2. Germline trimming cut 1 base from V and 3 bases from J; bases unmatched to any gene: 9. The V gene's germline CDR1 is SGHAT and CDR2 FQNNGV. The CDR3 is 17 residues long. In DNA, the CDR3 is TGTGCCAGCAGCTTAGGCTACCTAGCGGATTTCTACAATGAGCAGTTCTTC. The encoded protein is CASSLGYLADFYNEQFF. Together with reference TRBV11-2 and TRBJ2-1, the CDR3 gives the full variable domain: EAGVAQSPRYKIIEKRQSVAFWCNPISGHATLYWYQQILGQGPKLLIQFQNNGVVDDSQLPKDRFSAERLKGVDSTLKIQPAKLEDSAVYLCASSLGYLADFYNEQFFGPGTRLTVL.

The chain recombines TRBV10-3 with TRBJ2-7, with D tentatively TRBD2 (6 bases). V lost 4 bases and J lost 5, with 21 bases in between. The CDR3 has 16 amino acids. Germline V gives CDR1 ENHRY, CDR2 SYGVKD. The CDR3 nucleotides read TGTGCCATCAGTGGCGGGGTGGGGGTCGGTAGCCACGAGCAGTACTTC. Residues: CAISGGVGVGSHEQYF.

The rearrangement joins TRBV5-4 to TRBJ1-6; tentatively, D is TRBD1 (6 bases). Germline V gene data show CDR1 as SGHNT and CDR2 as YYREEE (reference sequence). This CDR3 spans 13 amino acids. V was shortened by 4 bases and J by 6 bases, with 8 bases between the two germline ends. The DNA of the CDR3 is TGTGCCAGCAGCCCGGACAGTAATTCACCCCTCCACTTT. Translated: CASSPDSNSPLHF.

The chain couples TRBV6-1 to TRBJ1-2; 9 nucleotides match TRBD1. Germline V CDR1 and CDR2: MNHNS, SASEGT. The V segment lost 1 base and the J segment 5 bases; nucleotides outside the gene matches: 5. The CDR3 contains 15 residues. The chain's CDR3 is CASSEELGQGYGYTF. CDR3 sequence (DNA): TGTGCCAGCAGTGAAGAGTTGGGACAGGGTTATGGCTACACCTTC.

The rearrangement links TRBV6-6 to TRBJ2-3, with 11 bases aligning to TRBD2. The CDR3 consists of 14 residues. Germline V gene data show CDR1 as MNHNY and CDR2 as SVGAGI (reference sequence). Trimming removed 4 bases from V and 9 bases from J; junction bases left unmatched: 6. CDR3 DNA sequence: TGTGCCAGCAGTTCGTCTCTAGCGGGGGGAACGCAGTATTTT. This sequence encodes CASSSSLAGGTQYF.

CDR3 nucleotides: TGCGCCAGCAGCCAAGGCAGGGAATCCGCCTCTGGGGCCAACGTCCTGACTTTC. Amino acids: CASSQGRESASGANVLTF. The V and J genes are TRBV4-3 and TRBJ2-6; a possible D gene is TRBD1 (5 bases). The CDR3 covers 18 residues. Trimming removed 1 base from V and 0 bases from J, with 13 bases in between. Germline CDR1 reads LGHNA; CDR2 reads YSLEER.

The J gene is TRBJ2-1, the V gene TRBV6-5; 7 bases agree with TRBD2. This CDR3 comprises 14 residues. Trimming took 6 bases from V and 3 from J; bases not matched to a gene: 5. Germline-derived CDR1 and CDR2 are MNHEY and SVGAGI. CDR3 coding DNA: TGTGCCAGCAGCGCCGGGACTAACTACAATGAGCAGTTCTTC. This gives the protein CASSAGTNYNEQFF.